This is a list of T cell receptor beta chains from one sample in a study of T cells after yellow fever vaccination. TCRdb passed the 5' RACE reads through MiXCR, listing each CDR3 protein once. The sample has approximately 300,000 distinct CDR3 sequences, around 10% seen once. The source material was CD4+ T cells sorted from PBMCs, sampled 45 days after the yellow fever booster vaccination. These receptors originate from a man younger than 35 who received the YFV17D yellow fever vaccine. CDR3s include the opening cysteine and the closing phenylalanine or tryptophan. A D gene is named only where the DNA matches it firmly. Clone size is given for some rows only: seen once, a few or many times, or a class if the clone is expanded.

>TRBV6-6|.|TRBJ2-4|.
CASSPLTLAKNIQYF
TGTGCCAGCAGCCCCCTCACCCTAGCCAAAAACATTCAGTACTTC
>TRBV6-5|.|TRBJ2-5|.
CASRRTVYQETQYF
TGTGCCAGCAGGCGTACAGTGTACCAAGAGACCCAGTACTTC
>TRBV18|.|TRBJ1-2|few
CASSPATGPNYGYTF
TGTGCCAGCTCACCAGCCACAGGACCTAACTATGGCTACACCTTC
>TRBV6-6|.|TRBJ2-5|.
CASSRLGAETQYF
TGTGCCAGCAGTCGACTAGGGGCCGAGACCCAGTACTTC
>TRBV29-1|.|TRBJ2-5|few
CSSLLLRGGKWTQYF
TGCAGCTCCTTACTCCTGCGGGGCGGGAAGTGGACCCAGTACTTC
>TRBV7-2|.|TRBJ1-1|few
CASSFRLQGEAFF
TGTGCCAGCAGCTTCCGTTTGCAGGGGGAAGCTTTCTTT
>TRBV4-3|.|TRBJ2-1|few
CASSQSWIGEQFF
TGCGCCAGCAGCCAATCTTGGATAGGGGAGCAGTTCTTC
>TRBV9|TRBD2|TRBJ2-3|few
CASSVGTSGNKADTQYF
TGTGCCAGCAGCGTCGGGACTAGCGGTAACAAGGCAGATACGCAGTATTTT
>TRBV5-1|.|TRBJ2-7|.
CASSLSGNSYEQYF
TGCGCCAGCAGCCTCTCCGGGAACTCCTACGAGCAGTACTTC
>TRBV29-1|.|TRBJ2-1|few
CSVAGVDYNEQFF
TGCAGCGTTGCAGGGGTGGACTACAATGAGCAGTTCTTC
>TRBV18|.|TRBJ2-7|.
CASSPGGGPVEQYF
TGTGCCAGCTCACCAGGGGGCGGCCCGGTCGAGCAGTACTTC
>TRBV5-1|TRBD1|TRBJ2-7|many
CASSWDSSYEQYF
TGCGCCAGCAGTTGGGACAGCTCCTACGAGCAGTACTTC
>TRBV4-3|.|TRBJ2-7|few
CASSQDSGGVTLYEQYF
TGCGCCAGCAGCCAAGATAGCGGAGGGGTCACTCTCTACGAGCAGTACTTC
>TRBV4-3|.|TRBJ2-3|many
CASSQDEWIDTQYF
TGCGCCAGCAGCCAAGATGAATGGATAGATACGCAGTATTTT
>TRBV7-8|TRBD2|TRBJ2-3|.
CASSLERSGGTDTQYF
TGTGCCAGCAGCTTAGAGAGAAGCGGGGGCACAGATACGCAGTATTTT
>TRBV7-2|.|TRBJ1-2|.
CASSDRRSANYGYTF
TGTGCCAGCAGCGACAGGCGTTCTGCCAACTATGGCTACACCTTC
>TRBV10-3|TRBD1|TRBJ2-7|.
CAIKGQGAGEQYF
TGTGCCATCAAAGGACAGGGGGCAGGCGAGCAGTACTTC
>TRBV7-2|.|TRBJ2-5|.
CASSRVASSQETQYF
TGTGCCAGCAGCCGTGTTGCTAGTTCCCAAGAGACCCAGTACTTC
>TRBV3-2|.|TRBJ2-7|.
CASMQGKTILPGGEQYF
TGTGCCAGCATGCAAGGGAAGACAATTCTCCCGGGGGGCGAGCAGTACTTC
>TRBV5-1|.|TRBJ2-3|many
CATRATLSTDTQYF
TGCGCCACGCGGGCGACTCTAAGCACAGATACGCAGTATTTT
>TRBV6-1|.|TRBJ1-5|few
CATLPTDPNQPQHF
TGTGCCACCCTCCCGACAGACCCCAATCAGCCCCAGCATTTT
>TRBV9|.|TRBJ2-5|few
CASRPGLHQETQYF
TGTGCCAGCAGACCGGGACTGCACCAAGAGACCCAGTACTTC
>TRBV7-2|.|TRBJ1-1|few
CASSPPLSAGENTEAFF
TGTGCCAGCAGCCCCCCCTTATCGGCAGGGGAGAACACTGAAGCTTTCTTT
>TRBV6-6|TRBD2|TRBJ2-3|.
CASSYSTGLAFGTQYF
TGTGCCAGCAGTTACTCGACCGGACTAGCTTTCGGTACGCAGTATTTT
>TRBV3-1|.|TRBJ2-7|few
CASSQATGSEQYF
TGTGCCAGCAGCCAAGCGACAGGATCCGAGCAGTACTTC
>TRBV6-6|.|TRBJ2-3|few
CASSSGVHSFDTQYF
TGTGCCAGCAGTTCTGGCGTGCATTCTTTCGATACGCAGTATTTT
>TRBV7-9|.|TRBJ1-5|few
CASSLEADQPQHF
TGTGCCAGCAGCTTAGAGGCAGATCAGCCCCAGCATTTT
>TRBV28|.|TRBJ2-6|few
CASSFTGSGANVLTF
TGTGCCAGCAGTTTTACAGGCTCTGGGGCCAACGTCCTGACTTTC
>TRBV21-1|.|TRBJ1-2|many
CASSKGVVRHFNYGYTF
TGTGCCAGCAGCAAAGGAGTGGTTCGCCACTTTAACTATGGCTACACCTTC
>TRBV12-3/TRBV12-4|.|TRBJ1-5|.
CASSLRDDQPQHF
TGTGCCAGCAGTTTACGGGACGATCAGCCCCAGCATTTT
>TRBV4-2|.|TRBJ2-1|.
CASSLRLHSGEDEQFF
TGTGCCAGCAGCCTCCGATTGCACAGTGGGGAAGATGAGCAGTTCTTC
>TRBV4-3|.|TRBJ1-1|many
CASSQEVMQVNTEAFF
TGCGCCAGCAGCCAAGAGGTCATGCAGGTGAACACTGAAGCTTTCTTT
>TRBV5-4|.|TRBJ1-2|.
CASSLEQFYGYTF
TGTGCCAGCAGCTTGGAGCAGTTCTATGGCTACACCTTC
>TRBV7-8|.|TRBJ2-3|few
CASSLAYRTSTDTQYF
TGTGCCAGCAGCTTAGCGTATAGAACGAGCACAGATACGCAGTATTTT
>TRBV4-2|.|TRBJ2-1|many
CASSQRRGRNYNEQFF
TGTGCCAGCAGCCAAAGGCGGGGCCGTAATTACAATGAGCAGTTCTTC
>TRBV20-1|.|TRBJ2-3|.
CSARRSLADTQYF
TGCAGTGCTAGACGTTCCTTGGCCGATACGCAGTATTTT
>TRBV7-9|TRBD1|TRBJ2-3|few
CASSFRQGGPDTQYF
TGTGCCAGCAGCTTTCGACAGGGGGGTCCAGATACGCAGTATTTT
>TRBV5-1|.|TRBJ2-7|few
CASSWDGTYEQYF
TGCGCCAGCAGCTGGGACGGTACCTACGAGCAGTACTTC
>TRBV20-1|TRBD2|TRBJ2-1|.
CMSFRAGGPEQFF
TGCATGTCCTTTCGAGCGGGGGGGCCTGAGCAGTTCTTC
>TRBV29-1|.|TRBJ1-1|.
CSVAGRVQDEAFF
TGCAGCGTTGCAGGGAGGGTCCAGGATGAAGCTTTCTTT
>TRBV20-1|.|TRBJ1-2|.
CSSDGGYGYTF
TGCAGCTCCGACGGAGGGTATGGCTACACCTTC
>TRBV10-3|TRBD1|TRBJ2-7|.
CAISESDRGSGYEQYF
TGTGCCATCAGTGAGTCGGACAGGGGAAGTGGCTACGAGCAGTACTTC
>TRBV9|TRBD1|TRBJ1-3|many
CASSGGQVDLGNTIYF
TGTGCCAGCAGCGGGGGACAGGTAGATCTTGGAAACACCATATATTTT
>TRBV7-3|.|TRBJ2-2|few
CASSLGSRHTGELFF
TGTGCCAGCAGCTTGGGCTCACGTCACACCGGGGAGCTGTTTTTT
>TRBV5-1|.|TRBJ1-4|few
CASSLRVTGRNEKLFF
TGCGCCAGCAGCTTGCGGGTAACAGGAAGGAATGAAAAACTGTTTTTT
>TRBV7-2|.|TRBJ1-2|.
CASSVDSLYGYTF
TGTGCCAGCAGCGTGGACAGCCTTTATGGCTACACCTTC
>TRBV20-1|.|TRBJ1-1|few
CSALGRLNTEAFF
TGCAGTGCACTGGGACGGCTGAACACTGAAGCTTTCTTT
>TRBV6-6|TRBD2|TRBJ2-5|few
CASSGVAGAQETQYF
TGTGCCAGCAGTGGGGTAGCGGGGGCGCAAGAGACCCAGTACTTC
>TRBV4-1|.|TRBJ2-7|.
CASSVGVLSYEQYF
TGCGCCAGCAGCGTAGGGGTCCTCTCCTACGAGCAGTACTTC
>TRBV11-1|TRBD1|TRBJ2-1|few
CASSSTGGNEQFF
TGTGCCAGCAGCTCGACAGGGGGTAATGAGCAGTTCTTC
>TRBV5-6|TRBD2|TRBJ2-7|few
CASSLLAGGPIHEQYF
TGTGCCAGCAGCTTGCTAGCGGGGGGGCCTATCCACGAGCAGTACTTC
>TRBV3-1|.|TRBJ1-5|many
CASSRDKGNQPQHF
TGTGCCAGCAGTAGGGACAAAGGCAATCAGCCCCAGCATTTT
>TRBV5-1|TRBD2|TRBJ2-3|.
CASSSTSGDLDTQYF
TGCGCCAGCAGCTCTACTAGCGGAGACCTAGATACGCAGTATTTT
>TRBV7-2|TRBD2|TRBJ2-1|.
CASSPTAGGYNEQFF
TGTGCCAGCAGCCCAACGGCGGGGGGTTACAATGAGCAGTTCTTC
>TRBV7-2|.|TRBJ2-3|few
CASSEGLGRADTQYF
TGTGCCAGCAGCGAGGGGTTGGGTAGAGCCGATACGCAGTATTTT
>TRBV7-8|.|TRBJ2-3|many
CASSKRLDTLSITTDTQYF
TGTGCCAGCAGCAAAAGGCTGGACACTCTTTCCATCACCACAGATACGCAGTATTTT
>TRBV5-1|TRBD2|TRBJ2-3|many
CASSLNPSGLTDTQYF
TGCGCCAGCAGCTTAAACCCTAGCGGATTAACAGATACGCAGTATTTT